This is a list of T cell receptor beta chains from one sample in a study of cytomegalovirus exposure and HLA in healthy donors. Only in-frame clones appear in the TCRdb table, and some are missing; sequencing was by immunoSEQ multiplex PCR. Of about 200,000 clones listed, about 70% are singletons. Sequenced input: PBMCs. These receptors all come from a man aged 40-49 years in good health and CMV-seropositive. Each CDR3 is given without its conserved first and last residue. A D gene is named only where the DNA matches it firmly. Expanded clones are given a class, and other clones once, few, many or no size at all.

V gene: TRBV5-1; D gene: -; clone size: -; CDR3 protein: ASSLERGTDTQY
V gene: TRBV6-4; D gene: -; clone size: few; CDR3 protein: ASSYSSGGNTEAF
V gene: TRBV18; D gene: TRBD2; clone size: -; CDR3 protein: ASSPSGDYEQY
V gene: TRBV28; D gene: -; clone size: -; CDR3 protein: ASASGSFSGNTIY
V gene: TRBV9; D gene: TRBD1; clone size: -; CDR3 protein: ASSVDGDRADTQY
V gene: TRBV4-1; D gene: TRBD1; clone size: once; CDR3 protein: ASSQGRGRADTQY
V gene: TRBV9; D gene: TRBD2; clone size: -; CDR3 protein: ASSVAGVAGGHEQF
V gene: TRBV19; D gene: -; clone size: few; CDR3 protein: ASSPREEKLF
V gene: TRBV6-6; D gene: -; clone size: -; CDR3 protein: ASSYSADEQF
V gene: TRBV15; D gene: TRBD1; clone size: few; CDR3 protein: ATKLHGTAYEQY
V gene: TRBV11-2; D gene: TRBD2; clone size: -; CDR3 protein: ASSLGGGASYNEQF
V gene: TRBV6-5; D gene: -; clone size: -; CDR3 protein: ASSYSGQSNQPQH
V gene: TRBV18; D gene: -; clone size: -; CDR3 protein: ASSPQEGRSPLH
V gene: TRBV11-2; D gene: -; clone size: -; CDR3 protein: ASSLQGQETQY
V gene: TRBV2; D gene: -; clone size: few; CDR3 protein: ASRPVLRGVDTQY
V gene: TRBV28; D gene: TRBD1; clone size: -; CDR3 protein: ASMLQGSYGYT
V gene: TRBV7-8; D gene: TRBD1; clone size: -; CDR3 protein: ASSRGQDLGYT
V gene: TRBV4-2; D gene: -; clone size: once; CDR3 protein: ASGGHNNSPLH
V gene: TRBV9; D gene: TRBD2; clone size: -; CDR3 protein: ASSVAGGAKNIQY
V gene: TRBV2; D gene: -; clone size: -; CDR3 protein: ASSGRQFYEQY
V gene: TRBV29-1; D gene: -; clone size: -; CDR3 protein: SASRGVSSTEAF
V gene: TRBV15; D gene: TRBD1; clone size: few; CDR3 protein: ATSSARGPYGYT
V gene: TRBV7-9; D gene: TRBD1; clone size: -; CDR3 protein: ASSGPGTGEKQY
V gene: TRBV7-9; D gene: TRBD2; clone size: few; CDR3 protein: ASSLKSPGRKEEQY
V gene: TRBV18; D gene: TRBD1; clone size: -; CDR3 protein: ASSQQGTYEQY
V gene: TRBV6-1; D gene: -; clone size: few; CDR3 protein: ASSEGGWRGVAF
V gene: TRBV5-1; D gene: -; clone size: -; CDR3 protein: ASSPAGDTYYGYT
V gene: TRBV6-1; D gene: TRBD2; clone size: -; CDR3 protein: ASRETSGGAANEQF
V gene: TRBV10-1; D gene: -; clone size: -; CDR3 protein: ASIRTPPWPQH
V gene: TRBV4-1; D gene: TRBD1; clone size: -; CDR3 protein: ASSQTGPGGNQPQH
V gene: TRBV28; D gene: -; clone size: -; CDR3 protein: ASSLYLSYEQY
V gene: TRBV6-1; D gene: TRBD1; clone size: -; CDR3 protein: ASRGDRDHEQY
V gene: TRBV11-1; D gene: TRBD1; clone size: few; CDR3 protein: ASSSRTGEAF
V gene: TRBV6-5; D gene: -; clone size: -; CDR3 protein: AGSLQGFRSPLH
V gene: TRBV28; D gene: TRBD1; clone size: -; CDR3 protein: ASSSTGSRYEQY
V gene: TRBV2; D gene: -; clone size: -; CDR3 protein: ASRSEPGELF
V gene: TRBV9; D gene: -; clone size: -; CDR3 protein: ASSVESSYNSPLH
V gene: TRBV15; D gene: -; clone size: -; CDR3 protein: ATDYRDEQY
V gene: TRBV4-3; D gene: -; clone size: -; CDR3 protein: ASSRAGFTNEKLF
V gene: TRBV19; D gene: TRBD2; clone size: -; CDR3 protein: ASSLRTSGGAGETQY
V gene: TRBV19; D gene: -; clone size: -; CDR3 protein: ASKETGELF
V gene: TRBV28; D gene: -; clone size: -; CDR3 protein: ASSLGQAGRQPQH
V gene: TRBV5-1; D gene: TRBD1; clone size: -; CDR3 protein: ASRPGTDSSYT
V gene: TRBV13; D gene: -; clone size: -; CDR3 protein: ASSPDSKDTQY
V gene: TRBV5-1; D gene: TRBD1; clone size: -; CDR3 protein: ASSLVQDRGYEQY